This TCR beta chain comes out of a study of blood T cell repertoires in COVID-19. At the level of the study: T cells, B-cell-depleted T cells, or PBMCs provided the cDNA or gDNA that served as material.

The authors' processing: Estimates of nucleated cell counts were drawn from the amplification of reference gene primers. The protocol was immunoSEQ multiplex PCR, while the TCRdb copy is restricted to in-frame clones and leaves out a portion. V, J and clone size reflect that table, while D and trimming were determined from the DNA. The table includes roughly 200,000 clones, approximately 89% detected once. V dropped 2 bases and J dropped 3 bases, with 13 bases sitting between them. The CDR3 is 15 amino acids. The germline V gene encodes CDR1 MNHEY and CDR2 SVGAGI. The clonotype comes from a woman aged 55-75 years with acute or convalescent COVID-19. Sequencing was performed on peripheral blood. V and J are TRBV6-5 and TRBJ1-1; a possible D gene is TRBD1 (5 bases). The CDR3 protein is CASSYAGGVDTEAFF. The CDR3 nucleotides are TGTGCCAGCAGTTACGCGGGGGGGGTTGACACTGAAGCTTTCTTT.